The 5 T cell receptor beta chains below come from one sample, sequenced in a study of T cell changes during pregnancy in multiple sclerosis. TCRdb keeps only in-frame clones here, not all; method: immunoSEQ multiplex PCR. The repertoire has roughly 89,000 clones, 85% to 95% of them found once; the top ten carry more than 1.5%. The source was peripheral blood, collected after pregnancy. These receptors all come from a female donor in good health, enrolled as a control in a pregnancy study.

The chain uses TRBV6-1 and TRBJ2-3; D is perhaps TRBD2 (5 bases). Germline assignment: CDR1 MNHNS and CDR2 SASEGT. Between the trimmed V and J ends, which lost 3 bases and 2 bases, there was a span of 15 bases. The CDR3 runs 16 residues. CDR3 bases: TGTGCCAGCAGTGATACTGGGAGAGCCTACACAGATACGCAGTATTTT. This translates into CASSDTGRAYTDTQYF.

The V gene is TRBV5-1, the J gene TRBJ1-6; 7 bases are a match to TRBD1. The CDR3 is made up of 15 amino acids. The trim removed 3 bases at V and 9 bases at J, leaving 9 bases unmatched. Germline loops: CDR1 SGHRS, CDR2 YFSETQ. Here the CDR3 reads CASSSTTGRTSPLHF. The CDR3 nucleotides are TGCGCCAGCAGCTCTACGACAGGGAGGACTTCACCCCTCCACTTT.

The V gene is TRBV27, the J gene TRBJ2-1, with 8 bases that match TRBD2. V lost 6 bases to trimming and J lost 3 bases; unmatched junction nucleotides: 4. Germline V gene lookup returns CDR1 MNHEY and CDR2 SMNVEV (reference sequence). This CDR3 is built from 14 residues. The CDR3 nucleotides read TGTGCCAGCAGAAATAGCGGGATCTACAATGAGCAGTTCTTC. This sequence encodes CASRNSGIYNEQFF.

This rearrangement joins TRBV21-1 to TRBJ2-1; the D call TRBD2 from the table was never checked on the DNA. TRBV21-1 has pseudogene status. The CDR3 consists of 18 residues. CDR3 coding DNA: TGTGCCAGCAGCGGACCGCGACCGGGGACTAGTCCTTTGGATGAGCAGTTCTTC. It yields the protein CASSGPRPGTSPLDEQFF.

The chain is built from TRBV6-1 and TRBJ2-3; D is possibly TRBD2 (6 bases). CDR3 size: 15 residues. V lost 6 bases, J lost 4 bases, and 17 bases lay in between. Germline V gene sequence: CDR1 MNHNS, CDR2 SASEGT. In DNA, the CDR3 is TGTGCCAGCAGGTACCGACTAGATGGTGCAGATACGCAGTATTTT. Its protein is CASRYRLDGADTQYF.